The text below deals with one T cell receptor (beta chain). Its antigen is undetermined. This sample was taken from a study of T cell responses to AZD1222 COVID-19 vaccine. Findings and limits, study-wide: Variant regions that are unmutated are reportedly the target of nearly half of spike-specific TCRs. The study found vaccine-associated CD4 TCRs spanning spike, dominant at 160-218 and 743-854.

V lost 3 bases to trimming and J lost 7 bases, with 12 bases between them. There are 13 residues in the CDR3. Only in-frame clones appear in the TCRdb table, and some are missing; sequencing was by immunoSEQ multiplex PCR. The table has roughly 200,000 clones, 90% to 95% seen once; the top ten hold around 0.96%. The clonotype originates from an adult who received the MenACWY meningococcal vaccine as a control. This material consisted of peripheral blood, taken 28 days after the second dose of the MenACWY control vaccine. The chain links TRBV12-3 or TRBV12-4 to TRBJ1-2, with unresolved D. The chain's CDR3 is CASSFGVELGYTF. The CDR3 DNA sequence: TGTGCCAGCAGTTTCGGGGTAGAGCTTGGCTACACCTTC.